These T cell receptor beta chains were read from a single sample in a study of shared clonotypes between healthy human individuals. Produced via immunoSEQ multiplex PCR; TCRdb's table is partial and in-frame only. The data hold roughly 600,000 clones, with roughly 98% observed a single time. The sequenced sample consisted of naive CD8+ T cells sorted from blood. The receptor source for this set is a man aged 25 to 40 in good health. The CDR3 runs from the conserved cysteine through the conserved F or W. Fields, in order: V gene, J gene, CDR3 protein.

>TRBV28|TRBJ2-1
CASYSGSGTSGNNEQFF
>TRBV6-5|TRBJ2-7
CASSYTGGREQYF
>TRBV27|TRBJ1-4
CASSEYRGREDEKLFF
>TRBV5-1|TRBJ2-1
CASSSQGQIYNEQFF
>TRBV7-2|TRBJ2-7
CASSFSYEQYF
>TRBV2|TRBJ2-7
CASRDGFYEQYF
>TRBV10-2|TRBJ1-1
CASRGYTEAFF
>TRBV11-2|TRBJ2-3
CASKPAGGTDTQYF
>TRBV29-1|TRBJ2-7
CSVEDPFPNDRGYSYEQYF
>TRBV5-5|TRBJ1-5
CASSLGPGAGGQPQHF
>TRBV7-9|TRBJ1-3
CASPALHRVGNTIYF
>TRBV6-6|TRBJ1-5
CASSPPRVNQPQHF
>TRBV9|TRBJ2-1
CASSHVSGDGNNEQFF
>TRBV7-9|TRBJ2-1
CASSQLASGPYNEQFF
>TRBV9|TRBJ2-1
CASSVRSLAGDNEQFF
>TRBV11-2|TRBJ2-1
CASRNTGTGGDEQFF
>TRBV27|TRBJ2-7
CASRSQGVYEQYF
>TRBV11-1|TRBJ2-3
CASGLASTDTQYF
>TRBV27|TRBJ2-5
CACRSDRGQETQYF
>TRBV5-1|TRBJ2-7
CASSLAEDYQYEQYF
>TRBV7-2|TRBJ2-7
CASSLVITEKYF
>TRBV7-9|TRBJ2-1
CASSFSGLAGADDEQFF
>TRBV20-1|TRBJ2-5
CSASQETQYF
>TRBV29-1|TRBJ2-1
CSVEKGYNEQFF
>TRBV6-5|TRBJ1-5
CASSYSRGGEAQHF
>TRBV9|TRBJ1-1
CASSVASNLNTEAFF
>TRBV11-2|TRBJ2-5
CASSLDVSRGETQYF
>TRBV4-1|TRBJ2-7
CASSLGQGTYEQYF
>TRBV27|TRBJ2-7
CASSLSGLREQYF
>TRBV13|TRBJ2-3
CASSISGIITDTQYF
>TRBV7-9|TRBJ2-3
CASSLISRGDTDTQYF
>TRBV2|TRBJ2-1
CASRRTSGRHFF
>TRBV15|TRBJ2-7
CATSGGTSGSYEQYF
>TRBV27|TRBJ1-2
CASRQTGGWGYTF
>TRBV6-5|TRBJ2-1
CASSYGLEGPLNEQFF
>TRBV27|TRBJ2-7
CASSLSESYEQYF
>TRBV5-1|TRBJ2-7
CASSSAGGPSYEQYF
>TRBV6-5|TRBJ2-5
CASKGLAGGRETQYF
>TRBV5-1|TRBJ2-7
CASSPGTSGTNEQYF
>TRBV7-2|TRBJ2-7
CASSESQYTYEQYF
>TRBV27|TRBJ2-3
CASSFSNTDTQYF
>TRBV5-6|TRBJ2-7
CASSLQGVPDEQYF
>TRBV4-2|TRBJ2-1
CASSQAYNEQFF
>TRBV7-9|TRBJ2-2
CASSGGTNWIGELFF
>TRBV28|TRBJ2-2
CASSLLAGSTGELFF
>TRBV11-2|TRBJ2-7
CASSLDPSDLRDEQYF